The rows below give T cell receptor beta chains drawn from one sample of a study of T cell repertoires in cytomegalovirus infection. TCRdb independently ran MiXCR on the reads; one entry per CDR3 protein. This repertoire shows just over 150,000 distinct CDR3 sequences, 20% to 25% found once; its top ten account for roughly 9.8%. Sequenced sample: PBMCs. The receptors shown here come from a human donor in good health (CMV status not recorded). Some clones in this sample may be carry-over from other donors' samples. Each CDR3 is given with its conserved first and last residue. D genes are given only for firm matches. Clone size is given for some rows only: seen once, a few or many times, or a class if the clone is expanded.

clone_size d_call j_call v_call cdr3_nt cdr3_aa
few . TRBJ1-4 TRBV7-9 TGTGCCAGCAGCTTATCGGCAGATTGGGATGAAAAACTGTTTTTT CASSLSADWDEKLFF
. TRBD2 TRBJ2-1 TRBV7-2 TGTGCCAGCAGCCTCGGACTAGCGGGAGTGGGTCCTGAGCAGTTCTTC CASSLGLAGVGPEQFF
few TRBD2 TRBJ2-2 TRBV5-4 TGTGCCAGCAGCTTGCCGGGTAGCGGGGCCATCACCGGGGAGCTGTTTTTT CASSLPGSGAITGELFF
. . TRBJ2-1 TRBV6-6 TGTGCCAGCAGTTACTCGACAGACCTTGACAATGAGCAGTTCTTC CASSYSTDLDNEQFF
many TRBD1 TRBJ1-5 TRBV7-2 TGTGCCAGCAGCTTAGCTAGACAGGGAGCCAATCAGCCCCAGCATTTT CASSLARQGANQPQHF
. . TRBJ1-2 TRBV12-3/TRBV12-4 TGTGCCAGCAAATTGGGGACGGGCACCCACCCCGGCTACACCTTC CASKLGTGTHPGYTF
few . TRBJ1-1 TRBV9 TGTGCCAGCAGCGCTCCACGGGTGGAAGCTTTCTTT CASSAPRVEAFF
. TRBD2 TRBJ2-2 TRBV6-8 TGTGCCAGCACCAGACTAGCGGGAGGGTCGGCCGGGGAGCTGTTTTTT CASTRLAGGSAGELFF
many . TRBJ2-1 TRBV12-3/TRBV12-4 TGTGCCAGCAGTCACGACGGCGATGAGCAGTTCTTC CASSHDGDEQFF
. . TRBJ1-1 TRBV6-2/TRBV6-3 TGTGCCAGCAGTTACAAGGGGTCCGACTCTGAAGCTTTCTTT CASSYKGSDSEAFF
. TRBD2 TRBJ2-2 TRBV19 TGTGCCAGTGGCGCGGGAGGCACCGGGGAGCTGTTTTTT CASGAGGTGELFF
few TRBD2 TRBJ2-3 TRBV5-1 TGCGCCAGCAGCTTGACACAAACTAGCGGGATAGATACGCAGTATTTT CASSLTQTSGIDTQYF
few . TRBJ1-3 TRBV20-1 TGCAGTGCTATCAGGGGAATGAGGGGAAACACCATATATTTT CSAIRGMRGNTIYF
many TRBD2 TRBJ2-2 TRBV7-8 TGTGCCAGCAGCTTAAGGCTAGCGGGAGTCCGAGGGGGGGAGCTGTTTTTT CASSLRLAGVRGGELFF
. . TRBJ2-1 TRBV9 TGTGCCAGCAGCGGAACAGGCGGTGGGATCGGTGAGAATGAGCAGTTCTTC CASSGTGGGIGENEQFF
many . TRBJ1-2 TRBV11-2 TGTGCCAGCAGCCCCCTCAGGGGTCCTCAGGGCTACACCTTC CASSPLRGPQGYTF
. TRBD2 TRBJ2-7 TRBV6-1 TGTGCCAGCAGTCCCCGGACTAGCGGAAGGGACGAGCAGTACTTC CASSPRTSGRDEQYF
few . TRBJ1-1 TRBV25-1 TGTGCCAGCAGCCATGTAATAGGGCTGAACACTGAAGCTTTCTTT CASSHVIGLNTEAFF
few . TRBJ2-1 TRBV7-2 TGTGCCAGCAGCTTAGGCCGGGTGGGGTGGGGGGGCGAGCAGTTCTTC CASSLGRVGWGGEQFF
. . TRBJ2-3 TRBV9 TGTGCCAGCAGCGTAGATCCTCAGTCAGATACGCAGTATTTT CASSVDPQSDTQYF
few TRBD2 TRBJ2-1 TRBV7-2 TGTGCCAGCAGCTTAGGCGGGGGGAGTCCTGAGCAGTTCTTC CASSLGGGSPEQFF
many . TRBJ2-2 TRBV7-2 TGTGCCAGCAGCAGGGAATGGGGGCGCGGCACCGGGGAGCTGTTTTTT CASSREWGRGTGELFF